Following are 7 T cell receptor beta chains from one sample sequenced in a study of T cells in localized non-small cell lung cancer. Generated by immunoSEQ multiplex PCR, the TCRdb table keeps only in-frame clones and is missing some. The table includes tens of thousands of clones, 93% detected once. This specimen consisted of peripheral blood, obtained before any cancer treatment. All receptors derive from a female donor of 60 years or more with stage I lung adenocarcinoma.

V gene TRBV7-7 combines with J gene TRBJ2-3; TRBD2 matches at 8 bases. In germline, CDR1 is SSHAT, CDR2 FNYEAQ (reference sequence). J gave up 4 bases and V 5 bases, and 8 bases lay outside the gene matches. This CDR3 has 15 residues. In nucleotides, the CDR3 is TGTGCCAGCAGCCCGGGAGGGGGAGAGGCAGATACGCAGTATTTT. Protein: CASSPGGGEADTQYF.

The chain combines TRBV6-5 with TRBJ1-1; D is undetermined. Trimming shortened V by 6 bases and J by 1 base, and 15 bases separated the two germline ends. The CDR3 is made up of 15 amino acids. CDR1 is MNHEY, CDR2 SVGAGI, per germline. Here the CDR3 reads CASSGETSTNTEAFF. DNA of the CDR3: TGTGCCAGCAGCGGGGAAACTTCCACGAACACTGAAGCTTTCTTT.

The CDR3 region is CASSLGRPQHF. The CDR3 nucleotides are TGTGCCAGCAGCCTGGGAAGGCCCCAGCATTTT. The V gene is TRBV28, the J gene TRBJ1-5; no clear D gene. The CDR3 length is 11 residues. V was shortened by 6 bases and J by 9 bases, with 9 bases between the two germline ends. Germline-derived CDR1 and CDR2 are MDHEN and SYDVKM.

The V call is TRBV7-9, the J call TRBJ2-7; D may be TRBD2 (5 bases). The germline V gene has CDR1 SEHNR and CDR2 FQNEAQ (reference sequence). V gave up 1 base and J gave up 1 base, with 14 bases separating them. This CDR3 comprises 16 residues. CDR3 DNA sequence: TGTGCCAGCAGCTTAGGCGGATCAAGGAGGTCCTACGAGCAGTACTTC. Amino acid sequence: CASSLGGSRRSYEQYF.

V gene TRBV19 combines with J gene TRBJ1-2, with 10 bases matching TRBD1. CDR3 length: 16 residues. After removal of 1 base from V and 1 base from J, the junction contained 3 bases not matched to a gene. Germline V gene sequence: CDR1 LNHDA, CDR2 SQIVND (reference sequence). This chain's CDR3 is CASSIGRDRGNYGYTF. The CDR3 DNA follows: TGTGCCAGTAGTATAGGGAGGGACAGGGGTAACTATGGCTACACCTTC.

The chain carries TRBV28 and TRBJ1-2, with D possibly matching TRBD1 (5 bases). The CDR3 runs to 16 residues. Germline assignment: CDR1 MDHEN and CDR2 SYDVKM. Trimming shortened V by 7 bases and J by 6 bases, and 24 bases separated the two germline ends. The CDR3 nucleotides read TGTGCCAGCAACTCCGCCACGGGGCGACGGGTCGATGGCTACACCTTC. Amino acid sequence: CASNSATGRRVDGYTF.

This sequence joins TRBV29-1 and TRBJ2-3; tentatively, D is TRBD2 (6 bases). V was cut by 3 bases and J by 2 bases, with 9 bases left in between. CDR3 size: 13 residues. The germline V gene has CDR1 SQVTM and CDR2 ANQGSEA. The CDR3 loop reads CSVDPSDTDTQYF. In DNA, the CDR3 is TGCAGCGTTGATCCTAGCGACACAGATACGCAGTATTTT.